This paragraph covers one T cell receptor beta chain sequence. Its antigen is as yet unknown. CDR1 is MNHNY, CDR2 SVGAGI, per germline (reference sequence). Germline trimming cut 2 bases from V and 9 bases from J; bases unmatched to any gene: 5. The CDR3 runs 15 residues. The data belong to a study of cytomegalovirus exposure and HLA in healthy donors. General study points: Judged likely to be a sequencing artifact was a cluster of highly shared sequence variants. Associated with cytomegalovirus, according to the listing, were 150 to 200 TCR beta chains. A link between a missense DCLRE1C variant and TCR beta V- and J-gene trimming emerged from a later analysis. For most TCR beta V segments, an earlier analysis put the productive rate at about 87% or about 30% of the time.

13 Jbeta primers and 60 Vbeta primers were used for the PCR. Only in-frame clones appear in the TCRdb table, and some are missing; sequencing was by immunoSEQ multiplex PCR. This table holds about 150,000 clones, 80% to 90% found once. The chain combines TRBV6-6 with TRBJ1-5; 12 bases map to TRBD1. Sequenced sample: PBMCs. The receptor's source is a woman in her forties in good health and CMV-seropositive. CDR3 DNA sequence: TGTGCCAGCAGTTACGGGACAGGGGGCGAGGGGCCCCAGCATTTT. This encodes CASSYGTGGEGPQHF.